The 9 T cell receptor beta chains below come from one sample, sequenced in a study of shared T cell receptors in the human thymus. Assay: immunoSEQ multiplex PCR; the TCRdb copy retains only in-frame clones and omits some. The sample has 630,000 or so clones, more than 70% seen once. This sample was shared with a second study, whose subject was human thymus T cells.

Sequencing used thymocytes. Receptor source: a boy under three years old with a congenital heart defect.

V is TRBV14 and J is TRBJ1-2; D may be TRBD1 (5 bases). This CDR3 is 16 amino acids long. V was pared by 0 bases and J by 1 base, with 12 bases between. CDR1 SGHDN and CDR2 FVKESK come from the germline V gene. Here the CDR3 DNA reads TGTGCCAGCAGCCAAGAGGCGGGGGAGGGTAACTATGGCTACACCTTC. Translated: CASSQEAGEGNYGYTF.

The chain joins TRBV18 to TRBJ1-4; the D is unclear. Looked up from germline, CDR1 is KGHSH and CDR2 is LQKENI. This CDR3 is built from 15 residues. V lost 0 bases, J lost 8 bases, and 13 bases lay in between. The CDR3 spells CASSPPNRVEEKLFF. The CDR3 coding sequence is TGTGCCAGCTCACCACCGAACCGGGTCGAGGAAAAACTGTTTTTT.

CDR3: CASRQGLANCQETQYF. CDR3 sequence (DNA): TGTGCCAGCAGGCAAGGGCTAGCGAATTGCCAAGAGACCCAGTACTTC. The chain has TRBV2 and TRBJ2-5; D perhaps matches TRBD2 (6 bases). The ends were cut back, 6 bases at V and 1 base at J, with 18 bases in the middle. Germline CDR1 SNHLY, CDR2 FYNNEI. The CDR3 is made up of 16 amino acids.

Details on this clone: Other nucleotide sequences in the sample specify the same CDR3. This sequence joins TRBV30 and TRBJ2-1, with 13 bases lining up with TRBD2. CDR3 length: 15 amino acids. Germline CDR1 GTSNPN, CDR2 SVGIG (reference sequence). V gave up 2 bases and J gave up 7 bases; unmatched junction bases: 5. This CDR3 reads CAWSRLAGGRNEQFF. CDR3 bases: TGTGCCTGGAGTAGACTAGCGGGGGGCCGTAATGAGCAGTTCTTC.

V is TRBV5-1 and J is TRBJ2-7; 8 nucleotides agree with TRBD2. The CDR3 length is 13 residues. Germline V gene lookup returns CDR1 SGHRS and CDR2 YFSETQ. J was trimmed by 4 bases and V by 2 bases; bases with no gene match: 2. This CDR3 reads CASSFSGEYEQYF. CDR3 nucleotides: TGCGCCAGCAGCTTTAGCGGGGAGTACGAGCAGTACTTC. Filled out from reference TRBV5-1 and TRBJ2-7, the complete variable domain reads KAGVTQTPRYLIKTRGQQVTLSCSPISGHRSVSWYQQTPGQGLQFLFEYFSETQRNKGNFPGRFSGRQFSNSRSEMNVSTLELGDSALYLCASSFSGEYEQYFGPGTRLTVT.

A single count supports this clone. The chain employs TRBV10-3 and TRBJ2-2, with 7 bases matching TRBD2. Unmatched junction bases numbered 8, after V lost 0 bases and J lost 7 bases. The CDR3 length is 16 residues. The germline V gene has CDR1 ENHRY and CDR2 SYGVKD. The CDR3 is CAISESGGGPDGELFF. In nucleotides, the CDR3 is TGTGCCATCAGTGAGTCGGGGGGAGGGCCTGACGGGGAGCTGTTTTTT.

The CDR3 region has the DNA TGTGCCAGCAGCCAAGATAGGGACAAACCGAATTCACCCCTCCACTTT. It is translated as CASSQDRDKPNSPLHF. This chain uses TRBV4-2 with TRBJ1-6, with a tentative D call TRBD1 (6 bases). V lost 0 bases and J 7 bases, leaving 13 bases between the germline ends. The CDR3 runs 16 residues. In germline, CDR1 is LGHNA, CDR2 YNFKEQ.

This clone appeared once. The junction differs from germline at one of its ends, possibly a read error. The sample carries other DNA sequences with the same CDR3. CDR3 region: CASSVGTGGNQPQHF. Written as DNA, the CDR3 is TGTGCCAGCAGCGTCGGGACAGGGGGCAACCAGCCCCAGCATTTT. The V gene is TRBV9, the J gene TRBJ1-5; 12 bases fit TRBD1. The CDR3 totals 15 residues. Germline V gives CDR1 SGDLS, CDR2 YYNGEE.

CDR3 nucleotide sequence: TGTGCCAGCAGTTTATACGGACAGGATGATCAGCCCCAGCATTTT. It is translated as CASSLYGQDDQPQHF. V and J are TRBV27 and TRBJ1-5; 7 bases agree with TRBD1. The CDR3 totals 15 residues. Germline-derived CDR1 and CDR2 are MNHEY and SMNVEV (reference sequence). V lost 1 base to trimming and J lost 5 bases; unmatched junction nucleotides: 5.